The 21 T cell receptor beta chains presented below share a single source sample, sequenced in a study of T cells in Graves' hyperthyroidism and ophthalmopathy. The CDR3 regions of TCR beta were amplified from RNA transcripts. HTBI primers were the set used in a first-round RT-PCR of the TCR CDR3. TCRdb re-called the multiplex PCR reads through MiXCR, storing one row per CDR3 protein. The table has fewer than 900,000 distinct CDR3 sequences, around 15% seen once. Sequenced: blood. The receptors come from a man aged 18 to 30 with Graves' hyperthyroidism.

This clonotype turned up a few times. The gene calls are TRBV18 and TRBJ1-5; D perhaps matches TRBD1 (5 bases). V gave up 8 bases and J gave up 1 base, with 15 bases separating them. CDR1 is KGHSH and CDR2 is LQKENI in the germline V gene. The CDR3 has 15 residues. CDR3 protein: CASIGGAGSNQPQHF. CDR3 DNA: TGTGCCAGCATTGGCGGGGCCGGGAGCAATCAGCCCCAGCATTTT.

This clonotype has a handful of counts. The chain links TRBV6-1 to TRBJ1-2; 8 bases match TRBD1. The ends lost 6 bases at V and 4 bases at J; junction bases unmatched: 7. Germline V gene data show CDR1 as MNHNS and CDR2 as SASEGT. The CDR3 length is 14 residues. In nucleotides, the CDR3 is TGTGCCAGCAGCTACTACCAGGGGGCCTATGGCTACACCTTC. It is translated as CASSYYQGAYGYTF.

In its sample, this clonotype was seen many times. V gene TRBV11-1 combines with J gene TRBJ2-3, with TRBD1 matching 7 bases. CDR1 is SGHAT, CDR2 FQDESV, per germline (reference sequence). The CDR3 length is 14 residues. The junction had 1 base not matched to a gene; V was cut back by 3 bases and J by 1 base. CDR3 residues: CASSFDRGTDTQYF. The CDR3 DNA is TGTGCCAGCAGCTTCGACAGGGGCACAGATACGCAGTATTTT.

This clonotype turned up a few times. The J gene is TRBJ1-1, the V gene TRBV18; D gene uncertain. V gave up 0 bases and J gave up 2 bases, with 4 bases separating them. CDR1 is KGHSH and CDR2 is LQKENI in the germline V gene. The CDR3 runs 13 residues. CDR3 in DNA: TGTGCCAGCTCACCACCGTCAAACACTGAAGCTTTCTTT. Translating gives CASSPPSNTEAFF.

This clonotype was found many times. The chain carries TRBV11-1 and TRBJ2-5, with D tentatively TRBD2 (5 bases). Trimming removed 2 bases at V and 5 bases at J, with 24 bases between. This CDR3 has 18 amino acids. Germline V lookup: CDR1 SGHAT, CDR2 FQDESV (reference sequence). CDR3 protein: CASSLSRSALSRVETQYF. The CDR3 bases are TGTGCCAGCAGCTTATCCAGATCGGCCCTGTCGAGGGTGGAGACCCAGTACTTC.

Note on this clonotype: The likely explanation is a read error, given a far larger clone one base away. The rearrangement joins TRBV28 to TRBJ2-5; D ambiguous. CDR3 length equals 12 residues. The germline V gene has CDR1 MDHEN and CDR2 SYDVKM. CDR3 region: CASSLSREAQYF. Written as DNA, the CDR3 is TGTGCCAGCAGTTTATCTCGAGAGGCCCAGTACTTC.

With regard to this clonotype: A read error may account for a junction end that differs from germline. V usage is TRBV7-3 and J usage is TRBJ1-2; no definite D call. The CDR3 contains 14 residues. CDR1 and CDR2 from the germline V gene are SGHTA and FQGTGA. Here the CDR3 reads CASGLNPGVGGYTF. The CDR3 nucleotides are TGTGCCAGCGGCTTAAATCCTGGGGTTGGTGGCTACACCTTC.

This clonotype was observed a handful of times. The J gene is TRBJ2-1, the V gene TRBV19; no reliable D call. The germline gives CDR1 LNHDA, CDR2 SQIVND (reference sequence). Trimming took off 3 bases at V and 1 base at J, with 16 bases between the two ends. The CDR3 has 17 amino acids. CDR3 region: CASSMLVKRHSYNEQFF. The CDR3 DNA sequence: TGTGCCAGTAGTATGCTAGTCAAACGTCATTCCTACAATGAGCAGTTCTTC.

This clonotype was recorded at least ten times. The rearrangement uses TRBV12-3 or TRBV12-4 and TRBJ2-5, with TRBD1 identical over 10 bases. V lost 5 bases to trimming and J lost 4 bases; unmatched junction nucleotides: 7. CDR3 length equals 15 residues. CDR3 coding DNA: TGTGCCAGCAGTCCGGGGACAGGGGTTAGAGAGACCCAGTACTTC. Protein: CASSPGTGVRETQYF.

This clonotype was picked up a small number of times. This chain connects TRBV12-5 to TRBJ1-4, with D uncertain. Germline V gives CDR1 LGHNT, CDR2 FRNRAP. V lost 0 bases and J lost 7, with 3 bases in between. The CDR3 length is 12 residues. CDR3 region: CASGLVREKLFF. DNA of the CDR3: TGTGCTAGTGGTTTGGTACGTGAAAAACTGTTTTTT.

Notes on this clonotype: One end of the junction is discordant with germline, which a read error may explain. The chain couples TRBV9 to TRBJ2-1, with D unresolved. The CDR3 spans 16 residues. Germline values: CDR1 SGDLS, CDR2 YYNGEE. The CDR3 region is CTSSVKAFSSYNEQFF. The CDR3, as DNA: TGTACCAGCAGCGTAAAAGCGTTCAGCTCCTACAATGAGCAGTTCTTC.

This clonotype has at least ten counts. The CDR3 is CASSSRASTDTQYF. The CDR3 region has the DNA TGTGCCAGCAGCTCAAGGGCAAGCACAGATACGCAGTATTTT. The chain uses TRBV12-3 or TRBV12-4 and TRBJ2-3; D gene uncertain. The V and J ends lost 6 bases and 0 bases respectively, with 10 bases between them. This CDR3 has 14 residues.

This clonotype has a count of ten or more. This sequence joins TRBV28 and TRBJ2-7; unclear D gene. The CDR3 covers 14 residues. The V end lost 2 bases, the J end lost 2 bases, and 10 bases lay between the germline ends. CDR1 and CDR2 from the germline V gene are MDHEN and SYDVKM. CDR3 sequence reads: CASSLTPRAYEQYF. CDR3 in DNA: TGTGCCAGCAGTTTAACCCCTCGGGCCTACGAGCAGTACTTC.

In its sample, this clonotype was seen many times. The chain recombines TRBV27 with TRBJ2-3, with 7 bases lining up with TRBD2. The junction had 6 bases not matched to a gene; V was cut back by 4 bases and J by 5 bases. The CDR3 covers 14 residues. Per germline, CDR1 MNHEY and CDR2 SMNVEV (reference sequence). The CDR3 nucleotides read TGTGCCAGCAGTTGGGCTAGCGGTGGAGATACGCAGTATTTT. The encoded protein is CASSWASGGDTQYF.

This rearrangement joins TRBV4-1 to TRBJ2-1; 10 bases line up with TRBD1. The CDR3 is 18 amino acids. Germline-derived CDR1 and CDR2 are MGHRA and YSYEKL. Trimming cost V 1 base and J 7 bases; bases outside gene matches: 13. CDR3 amino acids: CASSQVHSGTGERNEQFF. The CDR3 coding sequence is TGCGCCAGCAGCCAAGTTCATTCCGGGACAGGGGAGAGAAATGAGCAGTTCTTC.

Comments on this clonotype: A much larger clone differs from this one at a single base, so this may be a read error. The missing conserved phenylalanine or tryptophan at the end of this CDR3 makes a read error likely. J is TRBJ2-7 and V is TRBV11-3; either TRBD1 or TRBD2 may fit D (7 bases each). Between the trimmed V and J ends, which lost 5 bases and 6 bases, there was a span of 14 bases. The CDR3 loop spans 13 amino acids. Germline-derived CDR1 and CDR2 are SGHNT and YENEEA. For the CDR3, the DNA is TGTGCCAGCAGCAGGGAGGGGGCGAGCGAGCAGTACCTC. Residues: CASSREGASEQYL.

In this sample, this clonotype turned up a few times. The V gene is TRBV6-5, the J gene TRBJ2-1; no firm D call. V was shortened by 2 bases and J by 7 bases, with 9 bases between the two germline ends. Germline V gene lookup returns CDR1 MNHEY and CDR2 SVGAGI. The CDR3 totals 13 residues. CDR3 nucleotides: TGTGCCAGCAGTTACGATTCGCGGAATGAGCAGTTCTTC. Protein product: CASSYDSRNEQFF.

This chain joins TRBV6-5 and TRBJ2-7; D is unclear. V was pared by 0 bases and J by 0 bases, with 3 bases between. The germline V gene encodes CDR1 MNHEY and CDR2 SVGAGI. The length of the CDR3 is 13 residues. This CDR3 reads CASSYSISYEQYF. The CDR3, as DNA: TGTGCCAGCAGTTACTCGATCTCCTACGAGCAGTACTTC.

J is TRBJ2-2 and V is TRBV7-9, with a weak D call TRBD2 (6 bases). Trimming took off 5 bases at V and 7 bases at J, with 23 bases between the two ends. The CDR3 extends over 17 amino acids. Germline V gene sequence: CDR1 SEHNR, CDR2 FQNEAQ (reference sequence). For the CDR3, the DNA is TGTGCCAGCAGCCCTGGAGGGCAGGGCGGTTACCACGGGGAGCTGTTTTTT. Encoded protein: CASSPGGQGGYHGELFF.

V gene TRBV28 combines with J gene TRBJ1-2; D not certain. Germline V gives CDR1 MDHEN, CDR2 SYDVKM. Trimming took off 6 bases at V and 5 bases at J, with 13 bases between the two ends. The CDR3 runs 13 residues. CDR3 nucleotide sequence: TGTGCCAGCAGGCGGACTGAACGTTATGGCTACACCTTC. Translation: CASRRTERYGYTF.

CDR3 DNA sequence: TGTGCCAGCAGTTTGGGGACACTGAACACCGGGGAGCTGTTTTTT. Translation: CASSLGTLNTGELFF. The V gene is TRBV27, the J gene TRBJ2-2, with a weak D call TRBD1 (6 bases). CDR3 length: 15 residues. Germline CDR1 reads MNHEY; CDR2 reads SMNVEV (reference sequence). Deletions cut 3 bases from V and 1 base from J, with 9 bases between.